The present TCR beta chain was sequenced within a study of T cell repertoires and Cas9 in healthy adults. Study background: SpCas9-reactive CD4 and CD8 T cells were characterized for potency, cytotoxicity and lineage.

Germline CDR1 is SGDLS and CDR2 is YYNGEE. This CDR3 is built from 13 residues. The V gene lost 0 bases and the J gene lost 4 bases, with 7 bases spanning the gap. About this clone itself: Its antigen remains unidentified.

Study-wide points: SpCas9-reactive regulatory T cells reportedly mitigated SpCas9-reactive effector T cells in vitro.

This table comes from immunoSEQ multiplex PCR, and its TCRdb copy is limited to in-frame clones, with some not included. The data hold approximately 23,000 clones, with about 90% observed a single time. The receptor comes from a human donor in good health. The chain combines TRBV9 with TRBJ1-1; unclear D gene. Sequencing input: CD4+ effector T cells (CD127+, CD25-, CD137-, CD154-) from PBMCs; culture status not recorded. CDR3 nucleotides: TGTGCCAGCAGCGTAGATCTGAGCACTGAAGCTTTCTTT. Translation gives CASSVDLSTEAFF.